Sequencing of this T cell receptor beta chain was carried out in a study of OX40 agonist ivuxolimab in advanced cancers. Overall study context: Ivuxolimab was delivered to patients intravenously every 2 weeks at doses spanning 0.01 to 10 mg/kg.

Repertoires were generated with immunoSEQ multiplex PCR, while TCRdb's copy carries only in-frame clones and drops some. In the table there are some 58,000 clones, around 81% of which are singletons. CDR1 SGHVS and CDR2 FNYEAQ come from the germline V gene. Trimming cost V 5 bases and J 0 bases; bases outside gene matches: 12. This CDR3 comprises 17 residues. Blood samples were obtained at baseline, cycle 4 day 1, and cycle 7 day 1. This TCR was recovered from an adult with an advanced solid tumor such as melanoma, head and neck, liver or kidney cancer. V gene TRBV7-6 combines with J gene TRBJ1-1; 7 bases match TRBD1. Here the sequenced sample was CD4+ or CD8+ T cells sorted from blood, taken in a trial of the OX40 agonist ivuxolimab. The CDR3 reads CASSPADRASLNTEAFF. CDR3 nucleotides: TGTGCCAGCAGCCCCGCCGACAGGGCGAGTCTGAACACTGAAGCTTTCTTT.